This is a list of T cell receptor beta chains from one sample in a study of shared clonotypes between healthy human individuals. Method: immunoSEQ multiplex PCR; TCRdb's copy keeps in-frame clones and lacks some. The sample holds some 2,100,000 clones; about 92% are singletons and the top ten take over 1.5%. Specimen: naive CD8+ T cells from PBMCs. The receptors originated from a man aged 18 to 35 in good health. Some clones in this sample may be carry-over from other donors' samples. Both conserved end residues are part of each CDR3. D genes are given only for firm matches. Not all rows give a size; the values are once, few, many and, for expanded clones, a class.

NA,TRBV28,NA,TRBJ2-2,CASNRGVSNTGELFF,TGTGCCAGCAATAGGGGAGTCTCGAACACCGGGGAGCTGTTTTTT
once,TRBV7-9,TRBD1,TRBJ2-1,CASSLGQGVEQFF,TGTGCCAGCAGCTTAGGACAGGGTGTTGAGCAGTTCTTC
NA,TRBV6-1,NA,TRBJ1-5,CASSEAVWFNQPQHF,TGTGCCAGCAGTGAAGCGGTCTGGTTCAATCAGCCCCAGCATTTT
NA,TRBV7-9,NA,TRBJ1-1,CASSSLITEAFF,TGTGCCAGCAGCTCTCTAATCACTGAAGCTTTCTTT
NA,TRBV28,NA,TRBJ2-7,CASSRNEQYF,TGTGCCAGCAGCCGGAACGAGCAGTACTTC
NA,TRBV4-3,TRBD1,TRBJ1-2,CASSQDRGYGYTF,TGCGCCAGCAGCCAAGACAGGGGGTATGGCTACACCTTC
NA,TRBV30,NA,TRBJ2-2,CAWIQGRGNTGELFF,TGTGCCTGGATACAGGGGCGGGGGAACACCGGGGAGCTGTTTTTT
few,TRBV27,NA,TRBJ1-2,CASSLGGNYGYTF,TGTGCCAGCAGTTTAGGGGGAAACTATGGCTACACCTTC
NA,TRBV30,NA,TRBJ2-5,CAWSAVGETQYF,TGTGCCTGGAGCGCGGTGGGAGAGACCCAGTACTTC
NA,TRBV7-2,NA,TRBJ1-5,CASSLSSRRGDQPQHF,TGTGCCAGCAGCCTAAGTAGCAGGCGGGGGGACCAGCCCCAGCATTTT
once,TRBV10-3,TRBD1,TRBJ2-7,CAISAGTDYEQYF,TGTGCCATCAGTGCCGGGACAGATTACGAGCAGTACTTC
NA,TRBV7-9,NA,TRBJ1-5,CASSLVPTGPRYSNQPQHF,TGTGCCAGCAGCTTAGTCCCGACAGGCCCGCGTTATAGCAATCAGCCCCAGCATTTT
NA,TRBV10-3,TRBD1,TRBJ2-7,CAISELGQGTEQYF,TGTGCCATCAGTGAGTTGGGACAGGGGACCGAGCAGTACTTC
NA,TRBV13,NA,TRBJ2-7,CASSPLEGVVYEQYF,TGTGCCAGCAGCCCACTGGAGGGGGTGGTCTACGAGCAGTACTTC
NA,TRBV2,NA,TRBJ1-5,CASSEARVYSNQPQHF,TGTGCCAGCAGTGAAGCGCGGGTATATAGCAATCAGCCCCAGCATTTT
NA,TRBV27,NA,TRBJ2-7,CATRDFSYEQYF,TGTGCCACCAGGGACTTCTCCTACGAGCAGTACTTC
NA,TRBV29-1,NA,TRBJ2-3,CSAVRDGSLTDTQYF,TGCAGCGCAGTGAGAGACGGGAGTCTCACAGATACGCAGTATTTT
NA,TRBV4-2,TRBD1,TRBJ2-1,CASSPSTPGTEYYNEQFF,TGTGCCAGCAGCCCCTCCACCCCCGGGACAGAATACTACAATGAGCAGTTCTTC
NA,TRBV9,TRBD2,TRBJ2-3,CASSVYGTSGATDTQYF,TGTGCCAGCAGCGTATACGGGACTAGCGGGGCCACAGATACGCAGTATTTT
NA,TRBV5-4,NA,TRBJ2-2,CASRVATENTGELFF,TGTGCCAGCAGAGTGGCTACAGAGAACACCGGGGAGCTGTTTTTT
NA,TRBV19,NA,TRBJ1-2,CASSPRNWHPAGYTF,TGTGCCAGTAGTCCACGGAACTGGCACCCGGCTGGCTACACCTTC
NA,TRBV25-1,TRBD2,TRBJ2-5,CASSHQAGDWETQYF,TGTGCCAGCAGTCACCAAGCGGGAGACTGGGAGACCCAGTACTTC
NA,TRBV7-9,NA,TRBJ2-3,CASSSRTDSTDTQYF,TGTGCCAGCAGTTCAAGGACAGATTCCACAGATACGCAGTATTTT